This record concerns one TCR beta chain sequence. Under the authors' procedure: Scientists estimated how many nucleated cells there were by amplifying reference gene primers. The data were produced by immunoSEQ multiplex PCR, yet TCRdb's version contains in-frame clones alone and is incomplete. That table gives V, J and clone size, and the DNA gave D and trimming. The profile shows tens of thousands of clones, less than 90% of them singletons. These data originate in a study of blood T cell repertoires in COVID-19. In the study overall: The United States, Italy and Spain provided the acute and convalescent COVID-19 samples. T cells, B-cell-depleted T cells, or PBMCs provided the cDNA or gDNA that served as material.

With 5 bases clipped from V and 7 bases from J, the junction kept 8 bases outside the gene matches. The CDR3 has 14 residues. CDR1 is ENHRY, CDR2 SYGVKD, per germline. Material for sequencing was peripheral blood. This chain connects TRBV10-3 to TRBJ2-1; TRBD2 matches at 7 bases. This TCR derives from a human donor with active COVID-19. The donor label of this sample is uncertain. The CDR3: CAISSGIRENEQFF. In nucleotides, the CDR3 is TGTGCCATCAGTAGCGGGATTAGAGAGAATGAGCAGTTCTTC.